These 12 T cell receptor beta chains were sequenced from one sample in a study of identical twins' blood T cells. TCRdb reanalysed the 5' RACE reads using MiXCR and keeps one entry per CDR3 protein. Found here are hundreds of thousands of distinct CDR3 sequences, about 28% of them singletons; the top ten hold about 6.1%. Sequences were obtained from PBMCs. All receptors derive from a woman aged 18 to 55 in good health.

There are a few counts of this clonotype. This chain uses TRBV9 with TRBJ2-1; a possible D gene is TRBD2 (6 bases). The CDR3 is 16 amino acids. Germline V lookup: CDR1 SGDLS, CDR2 YYNGEE. The germline V and J ends were trimmed by 3 bases and 0 bases, with 13 bases remaining between them. CDR3: CASSEPSVSSYNEQFF. DNA for the CDR3: TGTGCCAGCAGCGAACCTAGCGTCAGCTCCTACAATGAGCAGTTCTTC.

This clonotype was seen repeatedly, ten times or more. The chain couples TRBV28 to TRBJ2-7, with unresolved D. The V end was cut by 3 bases, the J end by 0 bases, with 6 bases between. Germline loops: CDR1 MDHEN, CDR2 SYDVKM. The CDR3 is 13 amino acids. The CDR3 sequence: CASSLKSSYEQYF. The CDR3 DNA follows: TGTGCCAGCAGTTTGAAGAGCTCCTACGAGCAGTACTTC.

This chain joins TRBV2 and TRBJ1-1, with a possible D match to TRBD1 (5 bases). The CDR3 consists of 13 residues. Deletions cut 7 bases from V and 5 bases from J, with 14 bases between. Germline V gene data show CDR1 as SNHLY and CDR2 as FYNNEI. For the CDR3, the DNA is TGTGCCAGCAATCAGGGCGGGGGGACTGAAGCTTTCTTT. This gives the protein CASNQGGGTEAFF.

The V and J genes are TRBV14 and TRBJ2-1; D is unclear. Trimming shortened V by 4 bases and J by 0 bases, and 10 bases separated the two germline ends. CDR3 length equals 15 residues. The germline V gene has CDR1 SGHDN and CDR2 FVKESK. CDR3 region: CASSPLVSSYNEQFF. As DNA, the CDR3 is TGTGCCAGCAGCCCCCTTGTAAGCTCCTACAATGAGCAGTTCTTC.

In this sample, this clonotype turned up a few times. The rearrangement uses TRBV5-1 and TRBJ1-2; tentatively, D is TRBD1 (5 bases). Germline values: CDR1 SGHRS, CDR2 YFSETQ. Trimming left V 4 bases short and J 0 bases short, with 16 bases between. The CDR3 runs 16 residues. CDR3 DNA: TGCGCCAGCAGCCCGGGACCGACCTCAACTAACTATGGCTACACCTTC. Encoded protein: CASSPGPTSTNYGYTF.

The chain has TRBV5-1 and TRBJ2-1, with TRBD2 identical over 11 bases. From germline, CDR1 is SGHRS and CDR2 YFSETQ. The CDR3 contains 17 residues. Trimming at V came to 5 bases and at J to 2 bases, leaving 9 bases not matched to a gene. CDR3 nucleotides: TGCGCCAGCAGGGGAGGGGGACTAGCGGTTGCCTACAATGAGCAGTTCTTC. It translates to CASRGGGLAVAYNEQFF. The full variable domain, in which reference TRBV5-1 and TRBJ2-1 provide the parts outside the CDR3, is KAGVTQTPRYLIKTRGQQVTLSCSPISGHRSVSWYQQTPGQGLQFLFEYFSETQRNKGNFPGRFSGRQFSNSRSEMNVSTLELGDSALYLCASRGGGLAVAYNEQFFGPGTRLTVL.

This clonotype was found a few times. The genes are TRBV5-5 and TRBJ1-2, with a weak D call TRBD1 (6 bases). Trimming pared 4 bases from V and 1 base from J, leaving 23 bases between. Germline CDR1 is SGHKS and CDR2 is YYEKEE (reference sequence). This CDR3 contains 18 residues. DNA for the CDR3: TGTGCCAGCAGCACCCCGGGGGCAGGGGAATTGGATAACTATGGCTACACCTTC. It specifies CASSTPGAGELDNYGYTF.

In the case of this clonotype: Being one base from a much bigger clone, this may be a read error. The chain employs TRBV29-1 and TRBJ1-1, with a possible D match to TRBD1 (5 bases). The CDR3 is 12 amino acids. Germline V gene data show CDR1 as SQVTM and CDR2 as ANQGSEA. The V end was cut by 4 bases, the J end by 7 bases, with 13 bases between. The CDR3 loop is CSVGDGGGEAFF. The DNA for the CDR3 is TGCAGCGTTGGGGACGGCGGCGGTGAAGCTTTCTTT.

The chain couples TRBV18 to TRBJ2-4; D is tentatively TRBD1 or TRBD2 (5 bases each). The germline V gene encodes CDR1 KGHSH and CDR2 LQKENI. The CDR3 is 16 residues long. V was trimmed by 2 bases and J by 6 bases, leaving 17 bases between them. This CDR3 is CASSPRRVGTGNIQYF. CDR3 DNA: TGTGCCAGCTCACCAAGGAGAGTCGGGACGGGAAACATTCAGTACTTC.

This clonotype was seen more than once but under ten times. This chain uses TRBV5-1 with TRBJ1-6; D not certain. The CDR3 runs 13 residues. Germline V gene sequence: CDR1 SGHRS, CDR2 YFSETQ. Trimming cost V 7 bases and J 9 bases, with 14 bases left between them. The CDR3 sequence: CASGPSSSSPLHF. As DNA, the CDR3 is TGCGCCAGCGGGCCCTCGAGTAGTTCACCCCTCCACTTT.

The chain couples TRBV6-6 to TRBJ2-3; D could derive from TRBD1 or TRBD2 (5 bases each). Trimming stripped 3 bases from V and 2 bases from J, with 9 bases between. Germline V gene lookup returns CDR1 MNHNY and CDR2 SVGAGI (reference sequence). The CDR3 spans 14 residues. The CDR3 DNA reads as TGTGCCAGCAGTTATAGGGACCCCACAGATACGCAGTATTTT. This translates into CASSYRDPTDTQYF.

The CDR3 coding sequence is TGCAGTGCTAGAGATCTCAGACAGCAGCAGTACTTC. Its protein is CSARDLRQQQYF. The gene calls are TRBV20-1 and TRBJ2-7; the D gene is possibly TRBD1 (5 bases). Trimming cost V 0 bases and J 8 bases, with 11 bases left between them. Germline V lookup: CDR1 DFQATT, CDR2 SNEGSKA (reference sequence). The CDR3 is 12 residues long.